These 16 T cell receptor beta chains share one sample of origin, sequenced in a study of blood T cell repertoires in COVID-19. Sequenced by immunoSEQ multiplex PCR; TCRdb stores in-frame clones only, minus some. This sample has 85,000 to 100,000 clones, with about 88% found just once. Specimen: peripheral blood. These receptors were obtained from a man aged 55 to 69 with acute or convalescent COVID-19.

The rearrangement uses TRBV30 and TRBJ2-3, with TRBD1 identical over 7 bases. Germline CDR1 and CDR2: GTSNPN and SVGIG (reference sequence). V trimming: 4 bases; J trimming: 2 bases; junction bases outside the gene matches: 6. The CDR3 length is 14 residues. CDR3 sequence (DNA): TGTGCCTGGACACTGACAGGGAACACAGATACGCAGTATTTT. It yields the protein CAWTLTGNTDTQYF.

In this sample, this clone turned up a few times. The chain links TRBV27 to TRBJ1-2; 7 bases are shared with TRBD1. Germline-derived CDR1 and CDR2 are MNHEY and SMNVEV (reference sequence). The CDR3 length is 16 residues. Unmatched junction bases numbered 13, after V lost 5 bases and J lost 4 bases. Here the CDR3 reads CASSASYEGATYGYTF. DNA for the CDR3: TGTGCCAGCAGTGCCTCTTATGAGGGGGCAACCTATGGCTACACCTTC.

This chain joins TRBV19 and TRBJ2-2; D is undetermined. Trimming took 7 bases from V and 2 from J, leaving 11 bases between them. From germline, CDR1 is LNHDA and CDR2 SQIVND (reference sequence). The length of the CDR3 is 14 residues. The CDR3 DNA is TGTGCCAGTACGCAGGCCCCAAACACCGGGGAGCTGTTTTTT. It yields the protein CASTQAPNTGELFF.

J is TRBJ1-1 and V is TRBV7-9; maybe TRBD1 (6 bases). The V and J ends lost 1 base and 4 bases respectively, with 10 bases between them. Germline CDR1 SEHNR, CDR2 FQNEAQ (reference sequence). This CDR3 has 14 amino acids. Here the CDR3 DNA reads TGTGCCAGCAGCTTAGAGGGGGTGAGCACTGAAGCTTTCTTT. It is translated as CASSLEGVSTEAFF.

CDR3 protein: CATRATGETGELFF. The CDR3, as DNA: TGTGCCACCAGGGCGACAGGGGAAACCGGGGAGCTGTTTTTT. The gene calls are TRBV24-1 and TRBJ2-2; 8 bases are a match to TRBD1. The CDR3 contains 14 residues. Germline-derived CDR1 and CDR2 are KGHDR and SFDVKD. The V gene end was trimmed by 7 bases and the J gene end by 5 bases; junction bases not matched to a gene: 5.

This clone was seen many times. The chain employs TRBV7-9 and TRBJ2-3, with 10 bases identical to TRBD2. This CDR3 is 16 amino acids long. With 5 bases clipped from V and 2 bases from J, the junction kept 7 bases outside the gene matches. Per the germline V gene, CDR1 is SEHNR and CDR2 is FQNEAQ (reference sequence). Here the CDR3 reads CASSPRTSGYTDTQYF. Here the CDR3 DNA reads TGTGCCAGCAGCCCGAGGACTAGCGGATACACAGATACGCAGTATTTT.

The rearrangement uses TRBV13 and TRBJ1-2; D not certain. Trimming took 5 bases from V and 5 from J, leaving 12 bases between them. The CDR3 is 13 residues long. Germline values: CDR1 PRHDT, CDR2 FYEKMQ (reference sequence). Written as DNA, the CDR3 is TGTGCCAGCAGCCACATAAATGATTATGGCTACACCTTC. It specifies CASSHINDYGYTF.

This clone was observed a single time. This chain links TRBV21-1 with TRBJ2-6; TRBD1 reflects the table's D call only, with no check against the DNA. TRBV21-1 is designated a pseudogene. This CDR3 region has 14 residues. The CDR3 is CASRGGSGANVLTF. CDR3 DNA: TGTGCCAGCAGAGGGGGATCTGGGGCCAACGTCCTGACTTTC.

The chain carries TRBV3-1 (or the pseudogene TRBV3-2) and TRBJ2-5; D is ambiguous. CDR1 is LGHDT, CDR2 YNNKEL, per germline (reference sequence). The germline V and J ends were trimmed by 1 base and 0 bases, with 12 bases remaining between them. The CDR3 is 16 residues long. The CDR3 reads CASSQGLAGYQETQYF. The CDR3 region has the DNA TGTGCCAGCAGCCAAGGCTTAGCCGGTTACCAAGAGACCCAGTACTTC.

The rearrangement joins TRBV5-1 to TRBJ2-2, with 14 bases that match TRBD2. Germline assignment: CDR1 SGHRS and CDR2 YFSETQ. The junction had 0 bases not matched to a gene; V was cut back by 0 bases and J by 5 bases. CDR3 length: 16 residues. Here the CDR3 reads CASSLGLAGGTGELFF. For the CDR3, the DNA is TGCGCCAGCAGCTTGGGACTAGCGGGAGGGACCGGGGAGCTGTTTTTT. The full variable domain, in which reference TRBV5-1 and TRBJ2-2 provide the parts outside the CDR3, is KAGVTQTPRYLIKTRGQQVTLSCSPISGHRSVSWYQQTPGQGLQFLFEYFSETQRNKGNFPGRFSGRQFSNSRSEMNVSTLELGDSALYLCASSLGLAGGTGELFFGEGSRLTVL.

The chain employs TRBV30 and TRBJ2-2; D is possibly TRBD1 (6 bases). CDR1 is GTSNPN and CDR2 is SVGIG in the germline V gene (reference sequence). With 2 bases removed from V and 4 bases from J, the gap between germline ends came to 14 bases. CDR3 length: 15 amino acids. The CDR3 is CAWSKGGFGTGELFF. In DNA, the CDR3 is TGTGCCTGGAGTAAAGGGGGTTTCGGCACCGGGGAGCTGTTTTTT.

The chain employs TRBV11-2 and TRBJ2-1; TRBD2 matches at 8 bases. The ends lost 5 bases at V and 0 bases at J; junction bases unmatched: 9. The CDR3 sequence is 17 residues long. Per the germline V gene, CDR1 is SGHAT and CDR2 is FQNNGV. The DNA of the CDR3 is TGTGCCAGCAGCCGCTCCTGGCGGGAGGACTCCTACAATGAGCAGTTCTTC. Residues: CASSRSWREDSYNEQFF.

This sequence joins TRBV6-5 and TRBJ2-7; D might be TRBD1 (5 bases). In germline, CDR1 is MNHEY, CDR2 SVGAGI. The V end was cut by 6 bases, the J end by 2 bases, with 11 bases between. CDR3 length: 13 amino acids. The CDR3, as DNA: TGTGCCAGCAGGGACACAGGCACCTACGAGCAGTACTTC. Its translation is CASRDTGTYEQYF.

V and J are TRBV11-2 and TRBJ2-1; TRBD2 matches at 11 bases. V gave up 5 bases and J gave up 10 bases; unmatched junction bases: 10. The CDR3 is made up of 15 amino acids. Germline values: CDR1 SGHAT, CDR2 FQNNGV. The CDR3 is CASSPTSGRAVEQFF. In nucleotides, the CDR3 is TGTGCCAGCAGCCCTACTAGCGGGAGAGCGGTAGAGCAGTTCTTC.

For the CDR3, the DNA is TGTGCCAGCAGTTTTGGGGCGGGGGGCGGAACAGATACGCAGTATTTT. Amino acids: CASSFGAGGGTDTQYF. This chain joins TRBV27 and TRBJ2-3, with 8 bases fitting TRBD2. The junction had 8 bases not matched to a gene; V was cut back by 3 bases and J by 3 bases. CDR1 is MNHEY, CDR2 SMNVEV, per germline (reference sequence). The CDR3 is made up of 16 amino acids.

This clone showed up just once. J is TRBJ2-5 and V is TRBV20-1; 11 bases line up with TRBD2. The CDR3 extends over 16 amino acids. The V gene end was trimmed by 3 bases and the J gene end by 4 bases; junction bases not matched to a gene: 10. In germline, CDR1 is DFQATT, CDR2 SNEGSKA (reference sequence). CDR3 DNA: TGCAGTGCTAGTTATAGGCTAGCGGGAGGCACAGAGACCCAGTACTTC. This gives the protein CSASYRLAGGTETQYF.